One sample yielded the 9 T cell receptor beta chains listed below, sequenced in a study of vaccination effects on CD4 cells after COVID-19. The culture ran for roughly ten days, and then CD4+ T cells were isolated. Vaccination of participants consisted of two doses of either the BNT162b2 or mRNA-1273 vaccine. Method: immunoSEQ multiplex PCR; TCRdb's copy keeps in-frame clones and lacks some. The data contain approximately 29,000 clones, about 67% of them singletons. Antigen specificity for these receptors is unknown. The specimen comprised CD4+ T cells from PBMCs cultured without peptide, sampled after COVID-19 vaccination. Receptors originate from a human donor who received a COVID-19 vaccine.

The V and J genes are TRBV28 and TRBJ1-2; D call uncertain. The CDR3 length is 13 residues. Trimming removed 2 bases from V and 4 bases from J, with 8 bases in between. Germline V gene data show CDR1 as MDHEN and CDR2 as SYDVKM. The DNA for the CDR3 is TGTGCCAGCAGTTTAGCCAGCCTCTATGGCTACACCTTC. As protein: CASSLASLYGYTF.

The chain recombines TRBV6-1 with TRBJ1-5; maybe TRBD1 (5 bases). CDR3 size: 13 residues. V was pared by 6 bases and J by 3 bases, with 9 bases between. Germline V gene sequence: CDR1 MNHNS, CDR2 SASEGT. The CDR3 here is CASSQGPNQPQHF. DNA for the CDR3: TGTGCCAGCAGCCAGGGCCCCAATCAGCCCCAGCATTTT.

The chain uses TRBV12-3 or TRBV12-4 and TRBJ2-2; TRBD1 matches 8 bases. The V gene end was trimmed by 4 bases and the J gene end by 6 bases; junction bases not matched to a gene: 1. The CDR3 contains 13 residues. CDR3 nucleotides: TGTGCCAGCAGTTCCAGGGGGCCCGGGGAGCTGTTTTTT. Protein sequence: CASSSRGPGELFF.

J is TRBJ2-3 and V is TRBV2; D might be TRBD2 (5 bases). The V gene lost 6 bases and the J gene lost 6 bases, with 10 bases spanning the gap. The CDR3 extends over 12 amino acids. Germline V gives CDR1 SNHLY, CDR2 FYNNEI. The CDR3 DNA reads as TGTGCCAGCAGCCCACTAGAGGATACGCAGTATTTT. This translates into CASSPLEDTQYF. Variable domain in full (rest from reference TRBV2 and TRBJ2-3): EPEVTQTPSHQVTQMGQEVILRCVPISNHLYFYWYRQILGQKVEFLVSFYNNEISEKSEIFDDQFSVERPDGSNFTLKIRSTKLEDSAMYFCASSPLEDTQYFGPGTRLTVL.

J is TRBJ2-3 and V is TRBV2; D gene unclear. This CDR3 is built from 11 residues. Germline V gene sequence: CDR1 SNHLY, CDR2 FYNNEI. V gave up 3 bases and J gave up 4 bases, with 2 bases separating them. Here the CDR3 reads CASSESDTQYF. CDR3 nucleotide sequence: TGTGCCAGCAGTGAGTCAGATACGCAGTATTTT. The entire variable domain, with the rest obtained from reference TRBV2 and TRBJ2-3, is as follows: EPEVTQTPSHQVTQMGQEVILRCVPISNHLYFYWYRQILGQKVEFLVSFYNNEISEKSEIFDDQFSVERPDGSNFTLKIRSTKLEDSAMYFCASSESDTQYFGPGTRLTVL.

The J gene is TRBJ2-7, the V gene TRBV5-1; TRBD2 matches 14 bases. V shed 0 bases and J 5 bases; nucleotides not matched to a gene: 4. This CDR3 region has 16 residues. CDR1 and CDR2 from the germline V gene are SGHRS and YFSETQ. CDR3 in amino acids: CASSLGGLAGVHEQYF. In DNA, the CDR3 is TGCGCCAGCAGCTTGGGGGGACTAGCGGGAGTCCACGAGCAGTACTTC.

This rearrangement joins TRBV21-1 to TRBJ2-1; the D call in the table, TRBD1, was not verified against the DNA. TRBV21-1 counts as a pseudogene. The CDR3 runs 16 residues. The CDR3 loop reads CASSKEETVDYNEQFF. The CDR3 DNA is TGTGCCAGCAGCAAAGAGGAGACAGTCGATTACAATGAGCAGTTCTTC.

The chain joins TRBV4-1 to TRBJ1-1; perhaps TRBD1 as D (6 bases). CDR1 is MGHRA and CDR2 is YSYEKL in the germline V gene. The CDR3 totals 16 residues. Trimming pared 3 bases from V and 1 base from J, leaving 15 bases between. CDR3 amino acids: CASSQGGQSWNTEAFF. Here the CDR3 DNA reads TGCGCCAGCAGCCAGGGTGGACAGTCCTGGAACACTGAAGCTTTCTTT.

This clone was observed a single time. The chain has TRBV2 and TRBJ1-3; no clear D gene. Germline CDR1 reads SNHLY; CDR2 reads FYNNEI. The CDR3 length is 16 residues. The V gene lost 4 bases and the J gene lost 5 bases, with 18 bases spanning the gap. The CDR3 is CASSGLWGGDRNTIYF. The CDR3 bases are TGTGCCAGCAGTGGTCTATGGGGAGGTGATAGAAACACCATATATTTT. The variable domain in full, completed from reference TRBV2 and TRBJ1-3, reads EPEVTQTPSHQVTQMGQEVILRCVPISNHLYFYWYRQILGQKVEFLVSFYNNEISEKSEIFDDQFSVERPDGSNFTLKIRSTKLEDSAMYFCASSGLWGGDRNTIYFGEGSWLTVV.